Listed below are T cell receptor beta chains from one sample, sequenced in a study of T cell changes during pregnancy in multiple sclerosis. Assay: immunoSEQ multiplex PCR; the TCRdb copy retains only in-frame clones and omits some. The sample includes around 95,000 clones, 92% of them seen just once. This material consisted of peripheral blood, taken after pregnancy. Receptors were obtained from a female donor with multiple sclerosis, enrolled in a pregnancy study. CDR3s include the opening cysteine and the closing phenylalanine or tryptophan. The D gene is left open where the match is weak. Clone size is stated in some rows and not others, as once, few, many or a class when expanded.

clone size	D gene	V gene	J gene	CDR3 protein	CDR3 DNA
-	TRBD1	TRBV5-1	TRBJ2-1	CASSSTGTGREQFF	TGCGCCAGCAGCTCGACCGGGACAGGGCGCGAGCAGTTCTTC
-	TRBD2	TRBV6-5	TRBJ2-1	CASSYQASGGRVEQFF	TGTGCCAGCAGTTATCAGGCTAGCGGGGGCCGGGTTGAGCAGTTCTTC
-	TRBD1	TRBV27	TRBJ2-7	CASSWGQGYEQYF	TGTGCCAGCAGTTGGGGACAGGGTTACGAGCAGTACTTC
-	-	TRBV19	TRBJ2-3	CPLGRQTQYF	TGTCCCCTCGGCCGACAGACGCAGTATTTT
-	TRBD2	TRBV30	TRBJ2-3	CAWSVQSGRGDTQYF	TGTGCCTGGAGTGTACAGAGCGGGAGGGGAGATACGCAGTATTTT
-	TRBD1	TRBV7-8	TRBJ1-5	CASSLEGQRGRIQPQHF	TGTGCCAGCAGCTTAGAGGGGCAGAGGGGGCGCATTCAGCCCCAGCATTTT
-	TRBD1	TRBV25-1	TRBJ2-7	CASSDSKPGQSSYEQYF	TGTGCCAGCAGCGACAGCAAACCGGGACAGAGCTCCTACGAGCAGTACTTC
-	TRBD2	TRBV18	TRBJ2-5	CASSPRRGGTQETQYF	TGTGCCAGCTCACCCCGACGGGGGGGAACCCAAGAGACCCAGTACTTC
-	-	TRBV27	TRBJ1-2	CASSLKGVYGYTF	TGTGCCAGCAGTTTAAAGGGAGTCTATGGCTACACCTTC
-	-	TRBV5-1	TRBJ1-2	CASSPGTSHGYTF	TGCGCCAGCAGCCCCGGGACTTCTCATGGCTACACCTTC
-	TRBD1	TRBV9	TRBJ1-2	CASSVEFRDRGTYGYTF	TGTGCCAGCAGCGTAGAGTTCCGGGACAGGGGGACCTATGGCTACACCTTC
-	-	TRBV28	TRBJ1-2	CASRVGPGNGYTF	TGTGCCAGCAGGGTGGGGCCCGGTAATGGCTACACCTTC
-	-	TRBV7-3	TRBJ2-1	CASSPSLKRAAMNEQFF	TGTGCCAGCAGCCCATCCCTCAAGCGGGCGGCGATGAATGAGCAGTTCTTC
-	-	TRBV6-5	TRBJ2-1	CASRGVYNEQFF	TGTGCCAGCAGAGGAGTTTACAATGAGCAGTTCTTC
-	TRBD2	TRBV25-1	TRBJ2-3	CASGTSGKSPGDTQYF	TGTGCCAGCGGGACTAGCGGGAAGTCCCCAGGAGATACGCAGTATTTT
-	TRBD2	TRBV29-1	TRBJ2-1	CSVLGLAGGTPEQFF	TGCAGCGTCCTCGGACTAGCGGGAGGTACCCCTGAGCAGTTCTTC
-	-	TRBV19	TRBJ1-6	CASSIETRSPLHF	TGTGCCAGTAGTATAGAAACTCGGTCACCCCTCCACTTT
-	TRBD2	TRBV29-1	TRBJ2-7	CSVEVHPSAGGSYEQYF	TGCAGCGTTGAAGTTCATCCCAGCGCGGGGGGCTCCTACGAGCAGTACTTC
-	TRBD1	TRBV27	TRBJ1-2	CASSPLDRVDGYTF	TGTGCCAGCAGTCCCCTTGACAGGGTTGATGGCTACACCTTC
-	TRBD2	TRBV7-3	TRBJ2-1	CASSLAGGLYNEQFF	TGTGCCAGCAGTTTAGCGGGGGGGCTTTACAATGAGCAGTTCTTC
-	TRBD1	TRBV6-1	TRBJ1-5	CASSLDRGDQPQHF	TGTGCCAGCAGCCTCGACAGGGGAGATCAGCCCCAGCATTTT
-	-	TRBV15	TRBJ1-1	CATSRDYPGDTEAFF	TGTGCCACCAGCAGAGATTACCCAGGGGACACTGAAGCTTTCTTT
-	-	TRBV10-3	TRBJ2-2	CAISDRPSNTGELFF	TGTGCCATCAGTGACAGGCCCTCGAACACCGGGGAGCTGTTTTTT
-	TRBD2	TRBV4-2	TRBJ2-1	CASSQDLAGGNEQFF	TGTGCCAGCAGCCAAGACCTAGCGGGGGGGAATGAGCAGTTCTTC
-	TRBD1	TRBV28	TRBJ1-5	CASRTGVNQPQHF	TGTGCCAGCAGGACAGGGGTAAATCAGCCCCAGCATTTT
-	-	TRBV2	TRBJ1-1	CASSSGRGAFF	TGTGCCAGCTCGTCCGGGAGAGGAGCTTTCTTT
-	TRBD1	TRBV7-8	TRBJ2-1	CASSSGQLYNEQFF	TGTGCCAGCAGCTCGGGACAGCTATACAATGAGCAGTTCTTC
-	-	TRBV11-2	TRBJ1-5	CASSLTPDQPQHF	TGTGCCAGCAGCTTGACTCCCGATCAGCCCCAGCATTTT
-	-	TRBV6-1	TRBJ2-3	CASRSLPPGDTQYF	TGTGCCAGTCGGTCGCTCCCACCCGGGGATACGCAGTATTTT
-	TRBD2	TRBV9	TRBJ2-3	CASSAGTSGSTDTQYF	TGTGCCAGCAGCGCCGGGACTAGCGGGAGCACAGATACGCAGTATTTT
-	TRBD1	TRBV4-1	TRBJ1-1	CASSRGTGVNTEAFF	TGCGCCAGCAGCCGAGGGACAGGGGTGAACACTGAAGCTTTCTTT
-	-	TRBV11-3	TRBJ2-1	CASTLDNEQFF	TGTGCCAGCACTCTTGACAATGAGCAGTTCTTC
-	-	TRBV2	TRBJ2-7	CASSVEGYEQYF	TGTGCCAGCAGTGTAGAGGGCTACGAGCAGTACTTC
-	-	TRBV7-9	TRBJ2-5	CASTPLRAPQETQYF	TGTGCCAGCACCCCCTTACGAGCTCCCCAAGAGACCCAGTACTTC
-	-	TRBV5-4	TRBJ2-1	CASSQGGVRHEQFF	TGTGCCAGCAGCCAAGGAGGGGTTCGGCATGAGCAGTTCTTC
-	-	TRBV7-9	TRBJ1-2	CASSHPQPGHILDGYTF	TGTGCCAGCAGCCACCCACAGCCGGGACACATCTTAGATGGCTACACCTTC
-	TRBD2	TRBV30	TRBJ2-1	CAWSKGGSGGEQFF	TGTGCCTGGAGTAAAGGGGGTAGCGGGGGGGAGCAGTTCTTC
-	-	TRBV5-1	TRBJ1-2	CASSPTGPNLYGYTF	TGCGCCAGCAGCCCAACAGGACCCAACCTTTATGGCTACACCTTC
-	-	TRBV5-4	TRBJ1-3	CASSSDKSGNTIYF	TGTGCCAGCAGCTCCGACAAATCTGGAAACACCATATATTTT
-	TRBD1	TRBV27	TRBJ1-2	CASSPSTGDLNYGYTF	TGTGCCAGCAGTCCCTCAACAGGGGATCTTAACTATGGCTACACCTTC
-	-	TRBV2	TRBJ2-1	CASSEQQTYNEQFF	TGTGCCAGCAGTGAACAACAGACATACAATGAGCAGTTCTTC
-	TRBD2	TRBV19	TRBJ2-1	CASSDLAGGTYNEQFF	TGTGCCAGTAGTGATCTTGCGGGGGGGACCTACAATGAGCAGTTCTTC
-	TRBD1	TRBV19	TRBJ2-5	CASRRQGQETQYF	TGTGCCAGTAGGCGACAGGGACAAGAGACCCAGTACTTC
-	TRBD1	TRBV19	TRBJ1-5	CASSRTGVNQPQHF	TGTGCCAGTAGTCGGACAGGGGTAAATCAGCCCCAGCATTTT
-	TRBD1	TRBV10-2	TRBJ1-5	CARGTGGSNQPQHF	TGCGCCAGGGGGACAGGGGGTAGCAATCAGCCCCAGCATTTT
-	-	TRBV11-2	TRBJ2-7	CASSRLVTYEQYF	TGTGCCAGCAGTCGATTAGTTACCTACGAGCAGTACTTC
few	TRBD1	TRBV4-1	TRBJ1-4	CASSKRQGDEKLFF	TGCGCCAGCAGCAAGAGACAGGGGGATGAAAAACTGTTTTTT
-	-	TRBV6-5	TRBJ2-5	CASSRGTDVETQYF	TGTGCCAGCAGCCGTGGGACTGATGTGGAGACCCAGTACTTC
-	-	TRBV6-5	TRBJ1-1	CASSQDGGRAFF	TGTGCCAGCAGCCAAGACGGGGGAAGAGCTTTCTTT
once	-	TRBV30	TRBJ1-6	CAWSVISSVGGIGNSPLHF	TGTGCCTGGAGTGTAATATCTTCAGTGGGGGGGATCGGTAATTCACCCCTCCACTTT
once	TRBD2	TRBV4-1	TRBJ2-1	CASSRPVAGRGNNEQFF	TGCGCCAGCAGCCGACCCGTAGCGGGCCGGGGGAACAATGAGCAGTTCTTC
-	-	TRBV7-9	TRBJ2-2	CASSLEPAGPVRELFF	TGTGCCAGCAGCTTAGAACCTGCGGGCCCCGTTCGGGAGCTGTTTTTT
few	-	TRBV6-6	TRBJ1-5	CASTKWSQPQHF	TGTGCCAGCACCAAATGGAGTCAGCCCCAGCATTTT
-	TRBD2	TRBV5-4	TRBJ2-7	CASSFAGGRYEQYF	TGTGCCAGCAGCTTCGCGGGGGGCCGCTACGAGCAGTACTTC
-	TRBD1	TRBV12-5	TRBJ2-2	CASGLDRGLITGELFF	TGTGCTAGTGGTTTGGACAGGGGGCTAATCACCGGGGAGCTGTTTTTT